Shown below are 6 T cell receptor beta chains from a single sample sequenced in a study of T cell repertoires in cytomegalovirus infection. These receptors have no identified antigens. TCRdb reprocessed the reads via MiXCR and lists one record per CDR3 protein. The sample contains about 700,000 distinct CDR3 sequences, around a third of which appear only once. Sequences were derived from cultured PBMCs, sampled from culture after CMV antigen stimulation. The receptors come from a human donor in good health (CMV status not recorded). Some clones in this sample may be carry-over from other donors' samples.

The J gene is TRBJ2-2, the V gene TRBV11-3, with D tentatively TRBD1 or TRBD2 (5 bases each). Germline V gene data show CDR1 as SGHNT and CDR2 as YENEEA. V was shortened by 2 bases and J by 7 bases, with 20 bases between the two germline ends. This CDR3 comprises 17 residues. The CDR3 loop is CASSLLPGPNIIGELFF. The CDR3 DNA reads TGTGCCAGCAGCTTACTTCCGGGACCGAATATAATCGGGGAGCTGTTTTTT. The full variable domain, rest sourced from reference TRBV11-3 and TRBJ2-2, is EAGVVQSPRYKIIEKKQPVAFWCNPISGHNTLYWYLQNLGQGPELLIRYENEEAVDDSQLPKDRFSAERLKGVDSTLKIQPAELGDSAVYLCASSLLPGPNIIGELFFGEGSRLTVL.

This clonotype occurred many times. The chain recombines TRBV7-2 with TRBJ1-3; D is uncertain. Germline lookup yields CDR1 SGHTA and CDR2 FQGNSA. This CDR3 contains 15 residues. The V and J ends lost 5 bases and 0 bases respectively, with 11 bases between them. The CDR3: CASSEDFHSGNTIYF. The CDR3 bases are TGTGCCAGCAGCGAAGACTTCCACTCTGGAAACACCATATATTTT.

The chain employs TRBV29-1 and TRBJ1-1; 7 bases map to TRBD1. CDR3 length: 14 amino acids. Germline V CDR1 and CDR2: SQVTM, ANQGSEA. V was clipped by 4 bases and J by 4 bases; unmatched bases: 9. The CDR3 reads CSVVGGQGVTEAFF. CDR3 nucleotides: TGCAGCGTTGTTGGGGGGCAGGGGGTCACTGAAGCTTTCTTT.

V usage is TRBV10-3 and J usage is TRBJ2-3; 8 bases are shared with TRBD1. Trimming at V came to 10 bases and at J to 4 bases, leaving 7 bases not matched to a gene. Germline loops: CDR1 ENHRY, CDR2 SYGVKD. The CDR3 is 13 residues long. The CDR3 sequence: CATDRGPSDTQYF. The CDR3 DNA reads TGTGCCACCGACAGGGGCCCCTCAGATACGCAGTATTTT.

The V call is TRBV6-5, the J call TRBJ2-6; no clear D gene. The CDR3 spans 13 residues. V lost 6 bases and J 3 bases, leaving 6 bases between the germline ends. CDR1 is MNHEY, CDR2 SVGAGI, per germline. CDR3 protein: CASRTGGANVLTF. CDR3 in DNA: TGTGCCAGCAGGACGGGTGGGGCCAACGTCCTGACTTTC.

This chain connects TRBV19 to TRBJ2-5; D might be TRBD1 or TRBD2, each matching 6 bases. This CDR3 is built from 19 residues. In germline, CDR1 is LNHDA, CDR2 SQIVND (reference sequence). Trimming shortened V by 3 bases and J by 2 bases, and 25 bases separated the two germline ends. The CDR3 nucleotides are TGTGCCAGTAGTATTTCTATAATACGTGGGGGGCTGAGGCAAGAGACCCAGTACTTC. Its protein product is CASSISIIRGGLRQETQYF.